This TCR beta chain was sequenced during a study of blood T cell repertoires in COVID-19. On the study more broadly: The United States, Italy and Spain were the sources of the acute and convalescent COVID-19 samples. T cells, B-cell-depleted T cells, or PBMCs provided the cDNA or gDNA that served as material.

Per the original methods: Amplified reference gene primers provided the basis for estimating nucleated cell counts. Repertoires were generated with immunoSEQ multiplex PCR, while TCRdb's copy carries only in-frame clones and drops some. V and J calls plus clone size are reproduced from that table; the DNA served to infer D and trimming. The sample lists 200,000 to 250,000 clones, roughly 82% seen once, with 4.7% in the top ten. Deletions cut 1 base from V and 0 bases from J, with 7 bases between. CDR1 LGHNA and CDR2 YNFKEQ come from the germline V gene. This CDR3 is built from 15 residues. The rearrangement joins TRBV4-2 to TRBJ1-5, with D possibly TRBD1 on 6 matching bases. Sequenced: peripheral blood. The TCR was taken from a woman in her sixties or seventies with acute or convalescent COVID-19. CDR3 protein: CASSQVGHSNQPQHF. In DNA form, the CDR3 reads TGTGCCAGCAGCCAAGTGGGACATAGCAATCAGCCCCAGCATTTT.